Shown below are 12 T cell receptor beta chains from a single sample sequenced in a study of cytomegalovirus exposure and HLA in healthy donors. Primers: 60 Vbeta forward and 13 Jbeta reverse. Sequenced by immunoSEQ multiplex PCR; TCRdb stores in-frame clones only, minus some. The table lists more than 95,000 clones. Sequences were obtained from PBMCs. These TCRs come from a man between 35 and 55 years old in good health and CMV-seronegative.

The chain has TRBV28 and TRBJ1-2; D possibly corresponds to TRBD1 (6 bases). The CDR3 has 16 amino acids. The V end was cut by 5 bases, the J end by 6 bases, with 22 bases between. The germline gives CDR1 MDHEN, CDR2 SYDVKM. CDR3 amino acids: CASSPTIGGGANGYTF. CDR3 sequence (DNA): TGTGCCAGCAGTCCTACAATAGGGGGGGGCGCGAATGGCTACACCTTC.

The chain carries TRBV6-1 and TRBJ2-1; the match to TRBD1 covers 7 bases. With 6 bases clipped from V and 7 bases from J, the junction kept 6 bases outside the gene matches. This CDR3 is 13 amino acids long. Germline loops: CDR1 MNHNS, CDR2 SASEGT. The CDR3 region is CASSGQVKNEQFF. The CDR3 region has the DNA TGTGCCAGCAGCGGACAGGTGAAAAATGAGCAGTTCTTC.

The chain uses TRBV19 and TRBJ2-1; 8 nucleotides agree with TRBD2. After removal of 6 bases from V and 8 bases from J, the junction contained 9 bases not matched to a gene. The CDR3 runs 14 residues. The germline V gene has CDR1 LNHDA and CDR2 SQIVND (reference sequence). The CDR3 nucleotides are TGTGCCAGTAGGTCCCCGGGAGGGCCCCATGAGCAGTTCTTC. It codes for CASRSPGGPHEQFF.

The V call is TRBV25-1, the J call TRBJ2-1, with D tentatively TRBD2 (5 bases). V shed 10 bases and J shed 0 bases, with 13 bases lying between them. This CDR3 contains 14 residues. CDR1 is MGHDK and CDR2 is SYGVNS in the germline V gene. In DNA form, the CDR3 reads TGTGCCACCCGGGAAGGAGACTCCTACAATGAGCAGTTCTTC. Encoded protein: CATREGDSYNEQFF.

The CDR3 here is CASSTDRVGANVLTF. For the CDR3, the DNA is TGTGCCAGCAGCACGGACAGGGTTGGGGCCAACGTCCTGACTTTC. The chain uses TRBV7-9 and TRBJ2-6; 8 bases map to TRBD1. Germline CDR1 and CDR2: SEHNR and FQNEAQ (reference sequence). V lost 5 bases to trimming and J lost 3 bases; unmatched junction nucleotides: 3. The CDR3 spans 15 residues. Drawing the rest from reference TRBV7-9 and TRBJ2-6, the complete variable domain is DTGVSQNPRHKITKRGQNVTFRCDPISEHNRLYWYRQTLGQGPEFLTYFQNEAQLEKSRLLSDRFSAERPKGSFSTLEIQRTEQGDSAMYLCASSTDRVGANVLTFGAGSRLTVL.

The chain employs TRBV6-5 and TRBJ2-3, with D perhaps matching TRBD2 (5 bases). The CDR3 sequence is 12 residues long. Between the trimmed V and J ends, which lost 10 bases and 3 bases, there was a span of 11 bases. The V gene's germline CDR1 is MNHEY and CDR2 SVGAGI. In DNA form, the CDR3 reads TGTGCCACTAGGAGAGGGACAGATACGCAGTATTTT. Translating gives CATRRGTDTQYF.

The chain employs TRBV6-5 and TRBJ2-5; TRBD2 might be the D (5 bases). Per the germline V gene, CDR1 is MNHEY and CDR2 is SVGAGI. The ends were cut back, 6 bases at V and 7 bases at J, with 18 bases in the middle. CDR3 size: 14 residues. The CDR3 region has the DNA TGTGCCAGCAGCCGAACCGCAAATGAGGGGACCCAGTACTTC. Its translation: CASSRTANEGTQYF.

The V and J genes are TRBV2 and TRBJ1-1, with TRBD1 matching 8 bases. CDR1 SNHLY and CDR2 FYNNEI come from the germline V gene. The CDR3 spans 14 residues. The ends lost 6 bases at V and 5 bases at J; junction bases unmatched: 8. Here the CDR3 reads CASRPAGGRTEAFF. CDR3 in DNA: TGTGCCAGCAGACCCGCAGGGGGCCGGACTGAAGCTTTCTTT.

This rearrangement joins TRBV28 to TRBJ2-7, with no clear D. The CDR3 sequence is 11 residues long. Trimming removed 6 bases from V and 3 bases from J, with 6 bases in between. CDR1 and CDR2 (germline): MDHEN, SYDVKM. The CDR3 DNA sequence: TGTGCCAGCAGCCCCAACTACGAGCAGTACTTC. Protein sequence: CASSPNYEQYF.

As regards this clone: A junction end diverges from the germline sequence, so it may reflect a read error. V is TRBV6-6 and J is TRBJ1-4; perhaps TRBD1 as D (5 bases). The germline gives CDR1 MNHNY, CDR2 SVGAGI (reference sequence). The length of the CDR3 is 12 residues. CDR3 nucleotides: TGTGCCAGCAGTTACTCGGGGTCAGGGTTGGATTTT. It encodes CASSYSGSGLDF.

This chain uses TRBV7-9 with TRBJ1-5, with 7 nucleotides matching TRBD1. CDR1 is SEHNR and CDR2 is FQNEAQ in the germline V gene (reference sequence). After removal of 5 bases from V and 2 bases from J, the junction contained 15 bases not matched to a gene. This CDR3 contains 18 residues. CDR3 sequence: CASSHFPDRDLGNQPQHF. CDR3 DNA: TGTGCCAGCAGCCATTTCCCCGACAGGGACCTTGGCAATCAGCCCCAGCATTTT.

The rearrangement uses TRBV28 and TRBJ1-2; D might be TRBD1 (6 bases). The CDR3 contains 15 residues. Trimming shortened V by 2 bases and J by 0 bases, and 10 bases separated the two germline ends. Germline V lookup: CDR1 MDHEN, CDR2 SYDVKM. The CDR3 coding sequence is TGTGCCAGCAGTTTACGGGACACTGCTAACTATGGCTACACCTTC. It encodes CASSLRDTANYGYTF.